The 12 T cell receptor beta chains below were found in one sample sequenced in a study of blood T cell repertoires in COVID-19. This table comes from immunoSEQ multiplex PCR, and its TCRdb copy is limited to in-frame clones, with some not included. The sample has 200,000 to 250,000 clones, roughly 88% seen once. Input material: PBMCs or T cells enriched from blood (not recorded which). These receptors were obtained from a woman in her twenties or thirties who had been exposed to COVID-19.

The CDR3 DNA sequence: TGTGCCAGCTCACCCCCGGATAGCGGCCACAATGAGCAGTTCTTC. Protein product: CASSPPDSGHNEQFF. The chain couples TRBV18 to TRBJ2-1; maybe TRBD2 (6 bases). The CDR3 length is 15 residues. The V and J ends lost 3 bases and 5 bases respectively, with 14 bases between them. CDR1 is KGHSH and CDR2 is LQKENI in the germline V gene.

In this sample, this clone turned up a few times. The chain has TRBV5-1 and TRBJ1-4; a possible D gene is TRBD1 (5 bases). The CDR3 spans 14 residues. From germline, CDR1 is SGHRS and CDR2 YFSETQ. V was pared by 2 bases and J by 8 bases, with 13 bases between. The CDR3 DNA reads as TGCGCCAGCAGCTTCACGGGGGGAGGCGAAAAACTGTTTTTT. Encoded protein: CASSFTGGGEKLFF.

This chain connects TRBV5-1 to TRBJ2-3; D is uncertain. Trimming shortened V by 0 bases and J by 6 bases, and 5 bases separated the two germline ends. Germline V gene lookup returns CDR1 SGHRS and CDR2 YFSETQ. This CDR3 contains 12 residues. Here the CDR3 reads CASSLAQDTQYF. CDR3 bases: TGCGCCAGCAGCTTGGCCCAGGATACGCAGTATTTT. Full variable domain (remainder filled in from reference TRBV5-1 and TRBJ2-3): KAGVTQTPRYLIKTRGQQVTLSCSPISGHRSVSWYQQTPGQGLQFLFEYFSETQRNKGNFPGRFSGRQFSNSRSEMNVSTLELGDSALYLCASSLAQDTQYFGPGTRLTVL.

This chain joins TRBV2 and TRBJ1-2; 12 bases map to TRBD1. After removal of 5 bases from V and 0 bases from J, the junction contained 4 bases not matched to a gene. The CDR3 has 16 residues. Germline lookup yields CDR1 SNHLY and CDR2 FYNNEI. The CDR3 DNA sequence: TGTGCCAGCAGTAAGGGACAGGGGGCGGCTAACTATGGCTACACCTTC. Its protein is CASSKGQGAANYGYTF.

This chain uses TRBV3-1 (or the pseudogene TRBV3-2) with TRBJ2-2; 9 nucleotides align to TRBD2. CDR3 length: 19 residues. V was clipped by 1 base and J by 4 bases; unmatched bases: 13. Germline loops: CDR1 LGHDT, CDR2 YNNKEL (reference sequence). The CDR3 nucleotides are TGTGCCAGCAGCCAAGTCTCTGGGTGGGGAGCGGGAGGCACCGGGGAGCTGTTTTTT. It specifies CASSQVSGWGAGGTGELFF.

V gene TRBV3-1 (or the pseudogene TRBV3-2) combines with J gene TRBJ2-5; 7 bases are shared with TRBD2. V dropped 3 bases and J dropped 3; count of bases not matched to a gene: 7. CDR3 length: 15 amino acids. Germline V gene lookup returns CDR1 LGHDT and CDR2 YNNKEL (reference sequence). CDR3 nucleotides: TGTGCCAGCAGCCATTTCCCCGGGACTAAAGAGACCCAGTACTTC. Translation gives CASSHFPGTKETQYF.

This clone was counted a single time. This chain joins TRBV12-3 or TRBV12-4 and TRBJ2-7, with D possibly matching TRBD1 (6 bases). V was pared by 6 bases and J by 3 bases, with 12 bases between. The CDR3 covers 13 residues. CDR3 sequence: CASRQVDSYEQYF. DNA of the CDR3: TGTGCCAGCAGGCAGGTGGACAGCTACGAGCAGTACTTC.

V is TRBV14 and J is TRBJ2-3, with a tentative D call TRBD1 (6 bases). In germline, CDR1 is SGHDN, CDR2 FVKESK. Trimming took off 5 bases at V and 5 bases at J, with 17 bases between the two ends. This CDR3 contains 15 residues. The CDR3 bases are TGTGCCAGCAGCAACAGTCGACAGGAAAAAGATACGCAGTATTTT. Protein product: CASSNSRQEKDTQYF. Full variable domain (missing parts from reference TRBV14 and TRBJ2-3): EAGVTQFPSHSVIEKGQTVTLRCDPISGHDNLYWYRRVMGKEIKFLLHFVKESKQDESGMPNNRFLAERTGGTYSTLKVQPAELEDSGVYFCASSNSRQEKDTQYFGPGTRLTVL.

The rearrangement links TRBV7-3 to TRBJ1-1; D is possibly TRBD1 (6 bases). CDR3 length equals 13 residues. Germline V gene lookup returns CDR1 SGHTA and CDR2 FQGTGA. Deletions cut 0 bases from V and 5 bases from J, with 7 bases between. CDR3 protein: CASSLTRGTEAFF. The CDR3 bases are TGTGCCAGCAGCTTAACAAGGGGGACTGAAGCTTTCTTT. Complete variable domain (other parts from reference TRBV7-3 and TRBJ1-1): GAGVSQTPSNKVTEKGKYVELRCDPISGHTALYWYRQSLGQGPEFLIYFQGTGAADDSGLPNDRFFAVRPEGSVSTLKIQRTERGDSAVYLCASSLTRGTEAFFGQGTRLTVV.

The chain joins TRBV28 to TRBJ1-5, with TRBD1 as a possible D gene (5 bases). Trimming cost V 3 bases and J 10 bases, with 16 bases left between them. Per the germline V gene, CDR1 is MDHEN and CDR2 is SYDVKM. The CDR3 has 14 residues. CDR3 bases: TGTGCCAGCAGTTTGCACCCGGGACTCAGACCCCAGCATTTT. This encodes CASSLHPGLRPQHF.

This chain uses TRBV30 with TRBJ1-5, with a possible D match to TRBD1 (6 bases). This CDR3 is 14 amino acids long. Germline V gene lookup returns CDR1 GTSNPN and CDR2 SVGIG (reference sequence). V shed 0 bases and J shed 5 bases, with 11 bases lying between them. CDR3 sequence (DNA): TGTGCCTGGAGTGTACAAGGGGGGGATCAGCCCCAGCATTTT. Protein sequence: CAWSVQGGDQPQHF.

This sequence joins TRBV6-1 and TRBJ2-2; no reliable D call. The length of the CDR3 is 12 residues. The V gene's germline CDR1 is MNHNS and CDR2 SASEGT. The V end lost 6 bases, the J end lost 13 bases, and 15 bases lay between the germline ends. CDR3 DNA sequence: TGTGCCAGCAGGACGGCGGAGTTTGGGCTGTTTTTT. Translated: CASRTAEFGLFF.